The entry below describes one TCR beta chain. What it binds is not known. This entry is derived from a study of cytomegalovirus exposure and HLA in healthy donors. Trimming shortened V by 0 bases and J by 1 base, and 7 bases separated the two germline ends. The CDR3 loop spans 15 amino acids. Germline loops: CDR1 MGHRA, CDR2 YSYEKL. Study conclusions and caveats: A link between a missense DCLRE1C variant and TCR beta V- and J-gene trimming emerged from a later analysis.

The primer mix had 60 Vbeta and 13 Jbeta primers. Measured with immunoSEQ multiplex PCR; TCRdb has only the in-frame clones, and not every one. The table includes 100,000 or so clones, approximately 80% detected once. The source is a man in his late teens or twenties in good health and CMV-seronegative. Sequencing was performed on PBMCs. This chain joins TRBV4-1 and TRBJ1-3; a weak D match, TRBD1 (5 bases). For the CDR3, the DNA is TGCGCCAGCAGCCAAGATGGGGGGTCTGGAAACACCATATATTTT. Translating it yields CASSQDGGSGNTIYF.